The sequence of this TCR beta chain was determined in a study of T cell responses to AZD1222 COVID-19 vaccine. This clone was observed a single time. Some clones are missing from TCRdb's copy, which holds only in-frame ones; the method was immunoSEQ multiplex PCR. The sample carries around 140,000 clones, roughly nine tenths recorded once. The clonotype comes from an adult in good health. Sequences were derived from peripheral blood, sampled on day 0 of AZD1222 vaccination.

The CDR3, as DNA: TGTGCTAGTGGTTTGGCCCCGCCCGCGGATGAGCAGTTCTTC. Protein: CASGLAPPADEQFF. V and J are TRBV12-5 and TRBJ2-1, with D unresolved. V lost 1 base and J lost 8, with 12 bases in between. The CDR3 spans 14 residues. Germline CDR1 reads LGHNT; CDR2 reads FRNRAP.